The rows below give T cell receptor beta chains drawn from one sample of a study of cytomegalovirus exposure and HLA in healthy donors. Measured with immunoSEQ multiplex PCR; TCRdb has only the in-frame clones, and not every one. The sample lists about 130,000 clones, under 85% occurring once. Material for sequencing was PBMCs. All receptors derive from a boy between 10 and 17 years old in good health and CMV-seronegative. Each CDR3 is given with its conserved first and last residue. Fields, in order: V gene, clone size, D gene, J gene, CDR3 DNA, CDR3 protein. A D gene is named only where the DNA matches it firmly. Clone size is not always given. Where it is, it says once, few, many or a class for expanded clones.

v_call: TRBV27; clone_size: NA; d_call: TRBD1; j_call: TRBJ2-1; cdr3_nt: TGTGCCAGCAGCGTGACAGGGATTCGCAATGAGCAGTTCTTC; cdr3_aa: CASSVTGIRNEQFF
v_call: TRBV14; clone_size: NA; d_call: TRBD1; j_call: TRBJ1-2; cdr3_nt: TGTGCCAGCAGCCACCCCGGACAGGGCAGGCGGGGCTACACCTTC; cdr3_aa: CASSHPGQGRRGYTF
v_call: TRBV5-4; clone_size: NA; d_call: NA; j_call: TRBJ2-1; cdr3_nt: TGTGCCAGCACCCTCAGGGGTTTTTCCTACAATGAGCAGTTCTTC; cdr3_aa: CASTLRGFSYNEQFF
v_call: TRBV25-1; clone_size: NA; d_call: TRBD1; j_call: TRBJ2-7; cdr3_nt: TGTGCCAGCCGGGACAGTGGAAGGTACGAGCAGTACTTC; cdr3_aa: CASRDSGRYEQYF
v_call: TRBV19; clone_size: NA; d_call: NA; j_call: TRBJ2-3; cdr3_nt: TGTGCCCGTCGAGGCGGGGAAGGGACAGATACGCAGTATTTT; cdr3_aa: CARRGGEGTDTQYF
v_call: TRBV6-5; clone_size: NA; d_call: NA; j_call: TRBJ1-2; cdr3_nt: TGTGCCAGCAGTTACGGGCTCGAGGGATTTGGCTACACCTTC; cdr3_aa: CASSYGLEGFGYTF
v_call: TRBV30; clone_size: few; d_call: NA; j_call: TRBJ1-1; cdr3_nt: TGTGCCTGGGAAAGGGGGTCTGAAGCTTTCTTT; cdr3_aa: CAWERGSEAFF
v_call: TRBV5-6; clone_size: NA; d_call: NA; j_call: TRBJ2-2; cdr3_nt: TGTGCCAGCAGCACGAAAGCGGATGCGAACACCGGGGAGCTGTTTTTT; cdr3_aa: CASSTKADANTGELFF
v_call: TRBV19; clone_size: NA; d_call: TRBD1; j_call: TRBJ2-1; cdr3_nt: TGTGCCAGTAGAATGGACAGGAACAATGAGCAGTTCTTC; cdr3_aa: CASRMDRNNEQFF
v_call: TRBV7-9; clone_size: few; d_call: TRBD2; j_call: TRBJ2-7; cdr3_nt: TGTGCCAGCAGCTTAGTAGGCGGGGGGGAGTACTTC; cdr3_aa: CASSLVGGGEYF
v_call: TRBV6-5; clone_size: NA; d_call: TRBD1; j_call: TRBJ1-5; cdr3_nt: TGTGCCAGCAGACAGGGGTTGGCTCAGCCCCAGCATTTT; cdr3_aa: CASRQGLAQPQHF
v_call: TRBV14; clone_size: NA; d_call: NA; j_call: TRBJ1-3; cdr3_nt: TGTGCCAGCAGCCAACCCAGGGAGGGGCCGCTGCCTGGAAACACCATATATTTT; cdr3_aa: CASSQPREGPLPGNTIYF
v_call: TRBV7-2; clone_size: NA; d_call: NA; j_call: TRBJ1-3; cdr3_nt: TGTGCCAGCAGTTTAAGCCTGAGCTCTGGAAACACCATATATTTT; cdr3_aa: CASSLSLSSGNTIYF
v_call: TRBV11-2; clone_size: NA; d_call: NA; j_call: TRBJ2-7; cdr3_nt: TGTGCCAGCGTGGACACGACCTCCTACGAGCAGTACTTC; cdr3_aa: CASVDTTSYEQYF
v_call: TRBV6-1; clone_size: NA; d_call: NA; j_call: TRBJ1-6; cdr3_nt: TGTGCCAGCAGTGAGGGGGGATCGGCGTGTACCCTCCACTTT; cdr3_aa: CASSEGGSACTLHF
v_call: TRBV5-1; clone_size: NA; d_call: NA; j_call: TRBJ1-2; cdr3_nt: TGCGCCAGCACCCCCGTCGGGGGAAGTGGCTACACCTTC; cdr3_aa: CASTPVGGSGYTF
v_call: TRBV10-3; clone_size: NA; d_call: TRBD2; j_call: TRBJ2-2; cdr3_nt: TGTGCCATCAGTGACGAACTAGCGGGCCTCACCGGGGAGCTGTTTTTT; cdr3_aa: CAISDELAGLTGELFF
v_call: TRBV7-2; clone_size: NA; d_call: TRBD1; j_call: TRBJ1-5; cdr3_nt: TGTGCCAGCAGCTTAGTCGGCAGGGGGGTAGGACAGCCCCAGCATTTT; cdr3_aa: CASSLVGRGVGQPQHF
v_call: TRBV7-2; clone_size: NA; d_call: NA; j_call: TRBJ2-1; cdr3_nt: TGTGCCAGCAGCTTATTAGTTGGGAGGACAAGCTCCTACAATGAGCAGTTCTTC; cdr3_aa: CASSLLVGRTSSYNEQFF
v_call: TRBV5-1; clone_size: NA; d_call: NA; j_call: TRBJ1-2; cdr3_nt: TGCGCCAGCAGCTTGGATCCAGGCCTTTATGGCTACACCTTC; cdr3_aa: CASSLDPGLYGYTF
v_call: TRBV7-9; clone_size: once; d_call: NA; j_call: TRBJ2-1; cdr3_nt: TGTGCCAGCAGCCATCCCTCCTACAATGAGCAGTTCTTC; cdr3_aa: CASSHPSYNEQFF
v_call: TRBV19; clone_size: NA; d_call: NA; j_call: TRBJ1-4; cdr3_nt: TGTGCCAGTAGTCCCTTGGGAGGGGGGCGTAGTGAAAAACTGTTTTTT; cdr3_aa: CASSPLGGGRSEKLFF
v_call: TRBV4-2; clone_size: NA; d_call: TRBD1; j_call: TRBJ2-1; cdr3_nt: TGTGCCAGCAGCCAAGATGAAGGGACAGGGGGGAATGAGCAGTTCTTC; cdr3_aa: CASSQDEGTGGNEQFF
v_call: TRBV9; clone_size: NA; d_call: TRBD1; j_call: TRBJ2-2; cdr3_nt: TGTGCCAGCAGCGTAGTAGGACAGGGAACCGGGGAGCTGTTTTTT; cdr3_aa: CASSVVGQGTGELFF
v_call: TRBV25-1; clone_size: NA; d_call: NA; j_call: TRBJ2-2; cdr3_nt: TGTGCCAGCAGTGAATGGAAGGAGGGCGGGGAGCTGTTTTTT; cdr3_aa: CASSEWKEGGELFF
v_call: TRBV7-2; clone_size: NA; d_call: TRBD1; j_call: TRBJ2-3; cdr3_nt: TGTGCCAGCAGCCTACAGGGACAGGGGGCAAGAGATACGCAGTATTTT; cdr3_aa: CASSLQGQGARDTQYF
v_call: TRBV4-1; clone_size: NA; d_call: TRBD2; j_call: TRBJ2-1; cdr3_nt: TGCGCCAGCAGCCAAGTCGTCCCTTGGGAGCGGGGGGGTACCTACAATGAGCAGTTCTTC; cdr3_aa: CASSQVVPWERGGTYNEQFF
v_call: TRBV5-4; clone_size: NA; d_call: NA; j_call: TRBJ2-3; cdr3_nt: TGTGCCAGCAGCTTAGGTCTAGACACAGATACGCAGTATTTT; cdr3_aa: CASSLGLDTDTQYF
v_call: TRBV4-3; clone_size: NA; d_call: NA; j_call: TRBJ1-4; cdr3_nt: TGCGCCAGCAGCCAAGTTCTAGGGGCAACTAATGAAAAACTGTTTTTT; cdr3_aa: CASSQVLGATNEKLFF
v_call: TRBV19; clone_size: NA; d_call: TRBD1; j_call: TRBJ1-6; cdr3_nt: TGTGCCAGTAGTTCCTTGACAGGGATGGGTTCACCCCTCCACTTT; cdr3_aa: CASSSLTGMGSPLHF
v_call: TRBV11-2; clone_size: NA; d_call: NA; j_call: TRBJ2-5; cdr3_nt: TGTGCCAGCAGCCCACAGGGGGGGGCCCAGTACTTC; cdr3_aa: CASSPQGGAQYF
v_call: TRBV6-5; clone_size: NA; d_call: NA; j_call: TRBJ1-2; cdr3_nt: TGTGCCAGCAGTTACTCGGGGCAGGAAGCCTATGGCTACACCTTC; cdr3_aa: CASSYSGQEAYGYTF
v_call: TRBV6-1; clone_size: NA; d_call: NA; j_call: TRBJ1-5; cdr3_nt: TGTGCCAGCAGTGAAGGGCAGGAAGGTCAGCCCCAGCATTTT; cdr3_aa: CASSEGQEGQPQHF
v_call: TRBV4-1; clone_size: NA; d_call: TRBD2; j_call: TRBJ2-3; cdr3_nt: TGCGCCAGCAGCCCCCACCTAGCGGGGTCTCCCGATACGCAGTATTTT; cdr3_aa: CASSPHLAGSPDTQYF
v_call: TRBV4-1; clone_size: once; d_call: NA; j_call: TRBJ2-1; cdr3_nt: TGCGCCAGCAGCCAAGAGATGACTAGTGATTATGGTGAGCAGTTCTTC; cdr3_aa: CASSQEMTSDYGEQFF